This T cell receptor (beta chain) emerged from a study of cytotoxic CD8 clonotypes in ibrutinib-treated CLL (dated by TCRdb to 2020 to 2023). About the study as a whole: The cohort was composed of around twelve relapsed/refractory and about 15 treatment-naive patients; IGHV unmutated status was identified in some 17 patients. Response samples were obtained after a median of about 13 months of treatment, with a range of about 6 to 36 months. Longitudinal samples were available for about 30% of the roughly 90 trial participants. Cryopreserved peripheral blood mononuclear cells were obtained prior to treatment, at the time of response, and at either disease progression or sustained remission. An average of approximately 260,000 productive templates and 80,000 to 100,000 productive rearrangements was obtained per sample. Partial responses were observed in about 24 patients and complete responses in 2; after a median follow-up of 68 months, remission was maintained in 15 or so patients and progression was observed in roughly twelve. Every sample from remission and from progressive disease was obtained while the patients were still on ibrutinib.

Study-level results and caveats: Public clonotypes were rare and either shrank or stayed stable during treatment, and the rise in clonality at ibrutinib response reflected expansion of private clonotypes. Sampling times were not matched between sustained-remission and progressing patients, and lymph node repertoires were not studied. Clonality increased at ibrutinib response, stayed stable in sustained remission, and fell back toward baseline at progression. At baseline, clonality was higher than in age-matched healthy donors and showed a strong correlation with circulating CD8+ T-cell counts.

The CDR3, cysteine through phenylalanine, is 13 amino acids long. Just CDR3 DNA is preserved here, 39 bases in frame from base 1. The germline V gene encodes CDR1 SGDLS and CDR2 YYNGEE. V is reduced by 0 bases and J by 6 bases, leaving a spacing of 7 bases between them. Around 2 micrograms of genomic DNA were extracted from cryopreserved PBMCs for TCR beta library preparation. High-throughput TCR beta sequencing was performed on longitudinal blood samples from CLL patients receiving ibrutinib monotherapy. The patients were enrolled in a single-center, open-label phase 2 trial of ibrutinib monotherapy. Concerning this clone: Its specific antigen is unknown. No qualities accompany the bases; no much larger clone lies one base away.

Each clonotype received, on average, about 9.7x coverage in deep resolution sequencing performed on a MiSeq, where the target depth lay between 1 in 1 million and 1 in 200,000 T cells. The immunoSEQ hsTCRB Kit was used to generate the TCR beta libraries. In the original analysis: ImmunoSEQ Data Assistant and ImmunoSEQ Analyzer were used for data analysis, and V, D and J genes were assigned according to IMGT definitions. Clonality, which ranges from 0 to 1, was calculated as one minus the normalized Shannon entropy of productive rearrangement frequencies. Only overrepresented clonotypes making up at least 0.05% of the repertoire of each patient were included in the public clonotype analysis. About twelve age-matched healthy donor repertoires from immuneACCESS were used as controls for clonality. TCRdb stores this immuneACCESS table with in-frame sequences only. Part of the clones is absent; in the studies checked, under half of the shortfall reflects unresolved V genes, and no reason is known for the rest. V and J calls and clone size are as listed in that table; D and trimming were resolved from the DNA. The sample records approximately 340,000 clones, 60% to 80% of which are singletons. The ten biggest clones cover roughly 6.7% of the sample.

This receptor chain uses TRBV9 and TRBJ2-1, with the D segment identity uncertain. This sequence was found in a human donor with chronic lymphocytic leukemia. The sample here was PBMCs, taken after 36 months of ibrutinib treatment. The CDR3 protein: CASSVETPNEQFF. The base sequence is TGTGCCAGCAGCGTAGAGACTCCCAATGAGCAGTTCTTC.